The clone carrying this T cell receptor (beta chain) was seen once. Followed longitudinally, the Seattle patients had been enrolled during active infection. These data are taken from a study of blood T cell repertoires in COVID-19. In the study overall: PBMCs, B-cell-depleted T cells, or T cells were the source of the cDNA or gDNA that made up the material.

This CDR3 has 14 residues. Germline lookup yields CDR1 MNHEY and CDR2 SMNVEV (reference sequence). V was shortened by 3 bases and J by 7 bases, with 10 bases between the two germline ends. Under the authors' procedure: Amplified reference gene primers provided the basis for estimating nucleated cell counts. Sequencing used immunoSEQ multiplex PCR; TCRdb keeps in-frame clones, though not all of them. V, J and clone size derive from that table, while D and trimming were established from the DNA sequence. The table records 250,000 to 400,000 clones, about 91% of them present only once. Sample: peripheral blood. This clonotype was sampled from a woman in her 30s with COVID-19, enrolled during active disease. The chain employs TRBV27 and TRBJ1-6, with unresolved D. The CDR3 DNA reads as TGTGCCAGCAGTTTGGCGGGATTGAATTCACCCCTCCACTTT. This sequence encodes CASSLAGLNSPLHF.